Shown below are 13 T cell receptor beta chains from a single sample sequenced in a study of blood T cells in healthy people across ages (dated by TCRdb to between 2015 and 2017). Libraries were prepared through 5' RACE. Sequencing was carried out with an Illumina HiSeq 2500. The second PCR ran for about 7 to 11 cycles and used a J-beta primer mix along with a sample-barcoded 5' primer. TCRdb's own reprocessing of the public reads used fastp at Q25 and MiXCR and kept productive beta chains. For every CDR3 protein sequence, its rows merge into one entry that carries the most common genes and DNA. This sample holds under 800,000 distinct CDR3 sequences; roughly 47% were observed only once. The top ten clonotypes cover 20% to 25% of the sample. Sample: blood. These TCRs come from an older woman in good health.

This clonotype was counted between two and nine times. V is TRBV7-3 and J is TRBJ2-3; 13 nucleotides align to TRBD2. Per the germline V gene, CDR1 is SGHTA and CDR2 is FQGTGA. This CDR3 is built from 17 residues. V lost 5 bases and J lost 3; bases outside the gene matches: 8. The CDR3, as DNA: TGTGCCAGCAGCACCGGACTAGCGGGAGCGGCAACAGATACGCAGTATTTT. Protein product: CASSTGLAGAATDTQYF.

The rearrangement uses TRBV7-3 and TRBJ2-7, with TRBD1 matching over 8 bases. Per the germline V gene, CDR1 is SGHTA and CDR2 is FQGTGA. V trimming: 5 bases; J trimming: 4 bases; junction bases outside the gene matches: 10. The CDR3 has 15 residues. The CDR3 loop is CASSGRDRPLYEQYF. CDR3 nucleotides: TGTGCCAGCAGCGGAAGGGACAGGCCCCTTTACGAGCAGTACTTC.

The J gene is TRBJ2-1, the V gene TRBV20-1; possible D gene TRBD2, 5 bases. The DNA end favors TRBJ2-7, so the J call may be wrong. The CDR3 loop spans 12 amino acids. The germline gives CDR1 DFQATT, CDR2 SNEGSKA (reference sequence). CDR3 sequence (DNA): TGCAGTGCTTCTCCAGAGGGCTACGAGCAGTACTTC. This sequence encodes CSASPEGYEQYF.

The V call is TRBV21-1, the J call TRBJ2-1; the D call TRBD1 from the table was never checked on the DNA. TRBV21-1 is an annotated pseudogene. The length of the CDR3 is 14 residues. CDR3 amino acids: CASSTGTNPNEQFF. The CDR3 nucleotides read TGTGCCAGCAGCACCGGGACCAACCCCAATGAGCAGTTCTTC.

The chain links TRBV5-1 to TRBJ2-7; no clear D gene. The CDR3 runs 14 residues. The V gene lost 4 bases and the J gene lost 0 bases, with 11 bases spanning the gap. Germline V lookup: CDR1 SGHRS, CDR2 YFSETQ. CDR3 in DNA: TGCGCCAGCAGCCTCACGGCGACCTCCTACGAGCAGTACTTC. Its protein product is CASSLTATSYEQYF. The full variable domain, completed using reference TRBV5-1 and TRBJ2-7, is KAGVTQTPRYLIKTRGQQVTLSCSPISGHRSVSWYQQTPGQGLQFLFEYFSETQRNKGNFPGRFSGRQFSNSRSEMNVSTLELGDSALYLCASSLTATSYEQYFGPGTRLTVT.

This clonotype was detected only once. The J gene is TRBJ1-2, the V gene TRBV9, with 10 bases matching TRBD1. CDR3 size: 15 residues. Germline CDR1 is SGDLS and CDR2 is YYNGEE. The V gene end was trimmed by 0 bases and the J gene end by 3 bases; junction bases not matched to a gene: 2. CDR3 region: CASSVDGTGDYGYTF. CDR3 nucleotides: TGTGCCAGCAGCGTAGATGGGACAGGGGACTATGGCTACACCTTC.

The V gene is TRBV27, the J gene TRBJ1-1; D unclear. Trimming stripped 5 bases from V and 7 bases from J, with 17 bases between. The CDR3 runs to 14 residues. Germline V gene sequence: CDR1 MNHEY, CDR2 SMNVEV (reference sequence). In DNA, the CDR3 is TGTGCCAGCAGTGTAAAAGTAGGGCGAAGTGAAGCTTTCTTT. Translating gives CASSVKVGRSEAFF.

A word on this clonotype: Being one base from a much bigger clone, this may be a read error. The chain employs TRBV10-3 and TRBJ2-7; D may be TRBD1 (6 bases). Germline V gene lookup returns CDR1 ENHRY and CDR2 SYGVKD. V was pared by 3 bases and J by 7 bases, with 22 bases between. The CDR3 length is 16 residues. In nucleotides, the CDR3 is TGTGCCATCAGTGACTCCCGACGGACAGTTTACAATGAGCAGTACTTC. As protein: CAISDSRRTVYNEQYF.

This clonotype was seen more than once but under ten times. The J gene is TRBJ2-3, the V gene TRBV5-1, with 12 positions matching TRBD2. The CDR3 is made up of 16 amino acids. V lost 7 bases, J lost 5 bases, and 11 bases stayed unmatched. From germline, CDR1 is SGHRS and CDR2 YFSETQ. The CDR3 coding sequence is TGCGCCAGCGCTATGGGTGGACTAGCGGGGAGAGATACGCAGTATTTT. Encoded protein: CASAMGGLAGRDTQYF.

This clonotype was found a few times. The J gene is TRBJ2-7, the V gene TRBV3-1; no definite D call. This CDR3 has 13 residues. Trimming shortened V by 0 bases and J by 3 bases, and 6 bases separated the two germline ends. CDR1 and CDR2 (germline): LGHDT, YNNKEL (reference sequence). Written as DNA, the CDR3 is TGTGCCAGCAGCCAAGATAGGTTCTACGAGCAGTACTTC. Amino acid sequence: CASSQDRFYEQYF.

This clonotype was observed a few times. The chain combines TRBV7-2 with TRBJ1-6; perhaps TRBD1 as D (6 bases). CDR1 is SGHTA, CDR2 FQGNSA, per germline. V shed 6 bases and J shed 7 bases, with 10 bases lying between them. The CDR3 is made up of 13 amino acids. CDR3 loop: CASSYTGNSPLHF. Here the CDR3 DNA reads TGTGCCAGCAGTTACACAGGGAATTCACCCCTCCACTTT.

This clonotype has only a few counts. The chain links TRBV30 to TRBJ2-7; no clear D gene. This CDR3 has 14 residues. The V end lost 0 bases, the J end lost 2 bases, and 11 bases lay between the germline ends. Germline CDR1 is GTSNPN and CDR2 is SVGIG (reference sequence). CDR3 residues: CAWSVGGSTYEQYF. In DNA form, the CDR3 reads TGTGCCTGGAGTGTGGGTGGGTCTACCTACGAGCAGTACTTC.

This clonotype was counted between two and nine times. The chain couples TRBV6-6 to TRBJ1-2, with a weak D call TRBD1 (6 bases). Trimming shortened V by 6 bases and J by 3 bases, and 17 bases separated the two germline ends. The V gene's germline CDR1 is MNHNY and CDR2 SVGAGI (reference sequence). The CDR3 is made up of 15 amino acids. Here the CDR3 reads CASSPTGLVDYGYTF. CDR3 in DNA: TGTGCCAGCAGCCCTACAGGGTTAGTGGACTATGGCTACACCTTC.